A selection of T cell receptor beta chains follows, all from one sample in a study of blood T cell repertoires in COVID-19. Assay used: immunoSEQ multiplex PCR; TCRdb lists only in-frame clones, some missing. Among under 250,000 clones, roughly 85% were seen once, and the ten largest hold 9.1%. The sample consisted of PBMCs or T cells enriched from blood (not recorded which). These receptors all come from a woman aged 45-65 years with acute COVID-19. Both conserved end residues are part of each CDR3. The D gene is left open where the match is weak. Clone size is stated in some rows and not others, as once, few, many or a class when expanded.

J gene,CDR3 length,clone size,V gene,D gene,CDR3 protein,CDR3 DNA
TRBJ2-3,15,.,TRBV5-1,TRBD2,CASSLPAGGTDTQYF,TGCGCCAGCAGCTTGCCGGCGGGGGGCACAGATACGCAGTATTTT
TRBJ1-4,17,.,TRBV5-5,TRBD1,CASSLMDRGRGNEKLFF,TGTGCCAGCAGCTTAATGGACAGGGGGCGAGGTAATGAAAAACTGTTTTTT
TRBJ1-2,12,.,TRBV30,.,CAWISGAYGYTF,TGTGCCTGGATATCAGGTGCCTATGGCTACACCTTC
TRBJ2-7,14,.,TRBV7-9,.,CASSFRQDAYEQYF,TGTGCCAGCAGCTTTCGACAGGATGCCTACGAGCAGTACTTC
TRBJ1-1,11,.,TRBV5-8,.,CAGTDYTEAFF,TGTGCCGGCACAGATTACACTGAAGCTTTCTTT
TRBJ1-5,15,.,TRBV10-3,.,CAISESELPPGPQHF,TGTGCCATCAGTGAGTCGGAACTGCCACCAGGGCCCCAGCATTTT
TRBJ1-1,11,.,TRBV7-8,TRBD1,CASSPGGEAFF,TGTGCCAGCAGCCCAGGGGGTGAAGCTTTCTTT
TRBJ2-7,12,.,TRBV5-1,.,CASSFGAYEQYF,TGCGCCAGCAGCTTCGGGGCCTACGAGCAGTACTTC
TRBJ1-1,15,few,TRBV4-3,.,CASSQESSGYTEAFF,TGCGCCAGCAGCCAAGAGAGTTCGGGGTACACTGAAGCTTTCTTT
TRBJ2-2,17,.,TRBV4-3,.,CASSQDLLAGGTGELFF,TGCGCCAGCAGCCAAGATCTATTGGCAGGGGGGACCGGGGAGCTGTTTTTT
TRBJ1-1,13,.,TRBV3-1/TRBV3-2,.,CASSQTDSTEAFF,TGTGCCAGCAGCCAGACCGACAGTACTGAAGCTTTCTTT
TRBJ1-1,13,.,TRBV18,TRBD1,CASSQGVNTEAFF,TGTGCCAGCTCTCAGGGGGTGAACACTGAAGCTTTCTTT
TRBJ1-6,15,.,TRBV2,.,CASGQTSSYNSPLHF,TGTGCCAGCGGACAGACGAGCTCCTATAATTCACCCCTCCACTTT
TRBJ1-1,10,.,TRBV4-1,.,CASSQNWLVF,TGCGCCAGCTCCCAAAATTGGCTGGTCTTT
TRBJ1-3,15,.,TRBV6-5,.,CASSPIGGSGNTIYF,TGTGCCAGCAGTCCGATAGGGGGATCTGGAAACACCATATATTTT
TRBJ1-4,17,.,TRBV7-2,TRBD1,CASSRDRVAATNEKLFF,TGTGCCAGCAGCCGGGACAGGGTGGCAGCAACTAATGAAAAACTGTTTTTT
TRBJ1-4,14,.,TRBV3-1/TRBV3-2,.,CASSQVQDNEKLFF,TGTGCCAGCAGCCAAGTACAGGATAATGAAAAACTGTTTTTT
TRBJ2-2,19,.,TRBV9,TRBD2,CASSVVVSGGAYGAGELFF,TGTGCCAGCAGCGTAGTGGTTAGCGGGGGGGCCTATGGCGCCGGGGAGCTGTTTTTT
TRBJ2-1,13,.,TRBV5-4,.,CASSFPRHSEQFF,TGTGCCAGCAGCTTTCCCAGGCATAGTGAGCAGTTCTTC
TRBJ1-2,13,.,TRBV2,TRBD1,CARQGQGASGYTF,TGTGCCAGGCAGGGACAGGGGGCGTCTGGCTACACCTTC
TRBJ2-6,14,.,TRBV3-1/TRBV3-2,.,CASRGGSGANVLTF,TGTGCCAGCAGAGGGGGCTCTGGGGCCAACGTCCTGACTTTC
TRBJ1-5,16,.,TRBV2,TRBD1,CASRAQGALSNQPQHF,TGTGCCAGCAGAGCACAGGGGGCTCTGAGCAATCAGCCCCAGCATTTT
TRBJ2-6,18,.,TRBV5-1,.,CASSPRTGFNSGANVLTF,TGCGCCAGCAGCCCGCGTACAGGGTTTAATTCTGGGGCCAACGTCCTGACTTTC
TRBJ1-3,13,.,TRBV12-3/TRBV12-4,TRBD1,CASRTGTGNTIYF,TGTGCCAGCAGGACAGGGACTGGAAACACCATATATTTT
TRBJ1-2,19,.,TRBV4-3,TRBD1,CASSQDRGTGFIQGYGYTF,TGCGCCAGCAGCCAAGACCGTGGGACAGGGTTTATTCAGGGCTATGGCTACACCTTC
TRBJ2-2,15,once,TRBV5-8,.,CASSFQILNTGELFF,TGTGCCAGCAGCTTCCAAATCCTAAACACCGGGGAGCTGTTTTTT
TRBJ2-3,13,.,TRBV7-3,TRBD1,CASKGQGADTQYF,TGTGCCAGCAAGGGGCAGGGGGCAGATACGCAGTATTTT
TRBJ1-1,16,.,TRBV18,.,CASSPPVTGLNTEAFF,TGTGCCAGCTCACCACCTGTAACAGGATTGAACACTGAAGCTTTCTTT
TRBJ1-2,14,.,TRBV4-3,TRBD1,CASSQVGTGYGYTF,TGCGCCAGCAGCCAAGTCGGGACAGGGTATGGCTACACCTTC
TRBJ2-3,16,.,TRBV3-1/TRBV3-2,TRBD1,CASSQGQGFPTDTQYF,TGTGCCAGCAGCCAAGGACAGGGGTTTCCCACAGATACGCAGTATTTT
TRBJ2-3,15,.,TRBV5-1,.,CASSRSGLATDTQYF,TGCGCCAGCAGCCGGAGCGGGTTGGCCACAGATACGCAGTATTTT
TRBJ1-2,15,.,TRBV27,TRBD1,CASSRGQGRNYGYTF,TGTGCCAGCAGCCGGGGACAGGGGCGAAACTATGGCTACACCTTC
TRBJ1-4,16,.,TRBV4-3,.,CASSQGARVANEKLFF,TGCGCCAGCAGCCAAGGGGCCAGGGTGGCGAATGAAAAACTGTTTTTT
TRBJ1-1,11,.,TRBV12-3/TRBV12-4,.,CASSPGTEAFF,TGTGCCAGCAGTCCCGGGACAGAAGCTTTCTTT
TRBJ1-2,16,.,TRBV29-1,.,CSVEDPWAAQGYGYTF,TGCAGCGTTGAAGATCCTTGGGCCGCTCAGGGCTATGGCTACACCTTC
TRBJ2-7,12,.,TRBV6-2/TRBV6-3,.,CASSLIAEEQYF,TGTGCCAGCAGTTTAATAGCGGAAGAGCAGTACTTC
TRBJ1-1,11,.,TRBV7-8,.,CASSPVTEAFF,TGTGCCAGCAGCCCCGTTACTGAAGCTTTCTTT
TRBJ1-5,15,.,TRBV24-1,TRBD1,CATRPQGASNQPQHF,TGTGCCACCAGGCCACAGGGGGCTAGTAATCAGCCCCAGCATTTT
TRBJ1-1,15,.,TRBV18,.,CASSPSGADNTEAFF,TGTGCCAGCTCACCATCAGGGGCTGACAACACTGAAGCTTTCTTT
TRBJ2-5,16,.,TRBV13,.,CASSYQTTHYQETQYF,TGTGCCAGCAGCTACCAGACTACGCACTACCAAGAGACCCAGTACTTC
TRBJ1-1,15,.,TRBV6-5,.,CASSSYLGRSAEAFF,TGTGCCAGCAGTTCCTACCTAGGGAGGTCTGCTGAAGCTTTCTTT
TRBJ1-5,12,.,TRBV5-5,TRBD1,CASSLNRDREHF,TGTGCCAGCAGCCTTAACCGGGACAGGGAACATTTT
TRBJ1-2,16,few,TRBV9,TRBD1,CASSVTETGRNYGYTF,TGTGCCAGCAGCGTTACTGAGACAGGGAGAAACTATGGCTACACCTTC
TRBJ1-5,14,once,TRBV2,.,CASSESGRNQPQHF,TGTGCCAGCAGTGAGTCAGGGCGCAATCAGCCCCAGCATTTT
TRBJ1-2,15,.,TRBV27,TRBD1,CASSRRQGDHYGYTF,TGTGCCAGCAGCCGACGACAGGGGGATCACTATGGCTACACCTTC
TRBJ2-3,16,.,TRBV25-1,TRBD2,CASSGGLAGGTDTQYF,TGTGCCAGCAGTGGTGGACTAGCGGGGGGCACAGATACGCAGTATTTT
TRBJ2-7,14,.,TRBV18,TRBD1,CASSPSTGVGEQYF,TGTGCCAGCTCACCGTCGACAGGGGTGGGGGAGCAGTACTTC
TRBJ2-2,17,.,TRBV24-1,TRBD2,CATSETGTSGDVGELFF,TGTGCCACCAGTGAAACCGGGACTAGCGGGGATGTCGGGGAGCTGTTTTTT